Following are 16 T cell receptor beta chains from one sample sequenced in a study of blood T cell repertoires in COVID-19. Profiling relied on immunoSEQ multiplex PCR, and the TCRdb table lists in-frame clones only, not all of them. The sample consists of roughly 140,000 clones, about 80% of them appearing once. Sample: PBMCs or T cells enriched from blood (not recorded which). All receptors come from a man between 50 and 59 years old who had recovered from COVID-19.

This chain links TRBV4-1 with TRBJ2-1; 7 nucleotides line up with TRBD1. With V trimmed by 4 bases and J by 8 bases, 14 bases remained unmatched. The CDR3 runs to 16 residues. Per germline, CDR1 MGHRA and CDR2 YSYEKL. CDR3 residues: CASSRSPGTVVDEQFF. In DNA form, the CDR3 reads TGCGCCAGCAGCCGAAGCCCCGGGACAGTAGTGGATGAGCAGTTCTTC.

The genes are TRBV10-1 and TRBJ2-5; TRBD2 aligns across 15 bases. Trimming removed 10 bases from V and 5 bases from J; junction bases left unmatched: 8. Germline loops: CDR1 WNHNN, CDR2 SYGVQD (reference sequence). This CDR3 comprises 15 residues. The CDR3 reads CAIPGLAGGFETQYF. The CDR3 DNA is TGCGCCATCCCGGGACTAGCGGGGGGATTTGAGACCCAGTACTTC.

This chain uses TRBV9 with TRBJ1-1; 8 bases align to TRBD1. The CDR3 sequence is 13 residues long. Losses at the gene ends were 3 bases for V and 5 bases for J; bases not matched to a gene: 3. Germline V gene data show CDR1 as SGDLS and CDR2 as YYNGEE. DNA of the CDR3: TGTGCCAGCAGCGGACAGGGGTGGACTGAAGCTTTCTTT. This encodes CASSGQGWTEAFF. Full variable domain (rest looked up from reference TRBV9 and TRBJ1-1): DSGVTQTPKHLITATGQRVTLRCSPRSGDLSVYWYQQSLDQGLQFLIQYYNGEERAKGNILERFSAQQFPDLHSELNLSSLELGDSALYFCASSGQGWTEAFFGQGTRLTVV.

This clone was counted a single time. The CDR3 protein is CASTGTTGANVLTF. The CDR3 region has the DNA TGTGCCAGTACCGGGACAACGGGGGCCAACGTCCTGACTTTC. The genes are TRBV19 and TRBJ2-6, with D possibly being TRBD1 (6 bases). The CDR3 covers 14 residues. CDR1 is LNHDA and CDR2 is SQIVND in the germline V gene (reference sequence). Between the trimmed V and J ends, which lost 7 bases and 4 bases, there was a span of 11 bases.

The rearrangement links TRBV13 to TRBJ2-7; 7 bases line up with TRBD1. The germline V gene encodes CDR1 PRHDT and CDR2 FYEKMQ (reference sequence). The V segment lost 5 bases and the J segment 2 bases; nucleotides outside the gene matches: 6. The CDR3 covers 14 residues. Here the CDR3 DNA reads TGTGCCAGCAGCACTCGACAGGGAGCCTACGAGCAGTACTTC. It yields the protein CASSTRQGAYEQYF.

J is TRBJ1-6 and V is TRBV27, with D perhaps matching TRBD1 (6 bases). V was trimmed by 5 bases and J by 3 bases, leaving 14 bases between them. CDR1 is MNHEY and CDR2 is SMNVEV in the germline V gene (reference sequence). The CDR3 is 16 residues long. DNA of the CDR3: TGTGCCAGCAGTCCCACCCTGACAGGCTATAATTCACCCCTCCACTTT. Residues: CASSPTLTGYNSPLHF.

The chain is built from TRBV12-5 and TRBJ1-3; tentatively, D is TRBD1 (5 bases). Looked up from germline, CDR1 is LGHNT and CDR2 is FRNRAP. The CDR3 totals 13 residues. Between the trimmed V and J ends, which lost 8 bases and 3 bases, there was a span of 11 bases. CDR3 DNA sequence: TGTGCTAGTCGGCAGGGTGGTGGAAACACCATATATTTT. Protein product: CASRQGGGNTIYF. Supplemented by reference TRBV12-5 and TRBJ1-3, the full variable domain reads DARVTQTPRHKVTEMGQEVTMRCQPILGHNTVFWYRQTMMQGLELLAYFRNRAPLDDSGMPKDRFSAEMPDATLATLKIQPSEPRDSAVYFCASRQGGGNTIYFGEGSWLTVV.

This chain links TRBV18 with TRBJ2-5; 9 nucleotides line up with TRBD1. In germline, CDR1 is KGHSH, CDR2 LQKENI. V dropped 3 bases and J dropped 5; count of bases not matched to a gene: 13. The CDR3 is made up of 17 amino acids. The CDR3 spells CASSPLGTGSEGETQYF. The CDR3 bases are TGTGCCAGCTCACCTCTCGGGACAGGGTCAGAGGGGGAGACCCAGTACTTC.

Concerning this clone itself: Within the sample, other DNA sequences also encode this same CDR3. The rearrangement links TRBV6-5 to TRBJ1-1, with D hard to call. Germline CDR1 MNHEY, CDR2 SVGAGI. Trimming removed 5 bases from V and 0 bases from J, with 7 bases in between. CDR3 size: 13 residues. In DNA form, the CDR3 reads TGTGCCAGCAGTACCGGGGTGAACACTGAAGCTTTCTTT. The encoded protein is CASSTGVNTEAFF.

This clone was seen a few times. This sequence joins TRBV6-6 and TRBJ2-2; tentatively, D is TRBD1 (6 bases). V was trimmed by 5 bases and J by 4 bases, leaving 17 bases between them. CDR1 is MNHNY, CDR2 SVGAGI, per germline (reference sequence). This CDR3 has 16 residues. The CDR3 DNA reads TGTGCCAGCAGTCGACGACAGGCAGTATTCACCGGGGAGCTGTTTTTT. This codes for CASSRRQAVFTGELFF.

This chain connects TRBV9 to TRBJ2-3, with 7 nucleotides matching TRBD2. The germline V gene has CDR1 SGDLS and CDR2 YYNGEE. V gave up 0 bases and J gave up 5 bases; unmatched junction bases: 6. This CDR3 has 15 amino acids. CDR3 loop: CASSVEAGVVDTQYF. CDR3 sequence (DNA): TGTGCCAGCAGCGTAGAGGCGGGGGTGGTAGATACGCAGTATTTT.

The chain is built from TRBV6-4 and TRBJ1-3, with a possible D match to TRBD1 (6 bases). V was clipped by 9 bases and J by 2 bases, with 14 bases between them. From germline, CDR1 is MRHNA and CDR2 SNTAGT. CDR3 length: 14 amino acids. This CDR3 reads CARPQGATGNTIYF. CDR3 DNA: TGTGCCAGGCCACAGGGCGCCACTGGAAACACCATATATTTT.

The CDR3 here is CASSYPRQGAMNEQFF. CDR3 sequence (DNA): TGTGCCAGCAGTTACCCTCGACAGGGAGCAATGAATGAGCAGTTCTTC. The chain has TRBV6-5 and TRBJ2-1; 7 bases line up with TRBD1. Losses at the gene ends were 2 bases for V and 7 bases for J; bases not matched to a gene: 11. There are 16 residues in the CDR3. CDR1 and CDR2 from the germline V gene are MNHEY and SVGAGI.

The rearrangement uses TRBV5-5 and TRBJ1-5; TRBD1 matches at 8 bases. The CDR3 extends over 15 amino acids. Unmatched junction bases numbered 4, after V lost 1 base and J lost 4 bases. Germline CDR1 and CDR2: SGHKS and YYEKEE (reference sequence). CDR3 sequence reads: CASSLRQGANQPQHF. Here the CDR3 DNA reads TGTGCCAGCAGCTTGCGGCAGGGGGCGAATCAGCCCCAGCATTTT.

The rearrangement links TRBV27 to TRBJ2-5, with D possibly matching TRBD2 (5 bases). The CDR3 consists of 15 residues. The V and J ends lost 0 bases and 5 bases respectively, with 13 bases between them. CDR1 is MNHEY, CDR2 SMNVEV, per germline (reference sequence). For the CDR3, the DNA is TGTGCCAGCAGTTTATCGTCCGGGATCTGGGAGACCCAGTACTTC. As protein: CASSLSSGIWETQYF.

The V gene is TRBV7-2, the J gene TRBJ2-6; 11 bases line up with TRBD1. Germline V gene sequence: CDR1 SGHTA, CDR2 FQGNSA. The CDR3 totals 19 residues. Trimming took 2 bases from V and 1 from J; bases not matched to a gene: 7. The CDR3 reads CASSLRLGTGGSGANVLTF. CDR3 coding DNA: TGTGCCAGCAGCTTACGCCTCGGGACAGGGGGATCTGGGGCCAACGTCCTGACTTTC.